The clone carrying this T cell receptor beta chain was picked up many times. This sample is part of a study of CD8 T cells in ankylosing spondylitis. CDR3 size: 15 residues. The V end was cut by 5 bases, the J end by 6 bases, with 18 bases between. From germline, CDR1 is MNHEY and CDR2 SMNVEV (reference sequence). TCRdb ran MiXCR on the 5' RACE reads and lists one entry per CDR3 protein. The sample shows 150,000 to 200,000 distinct CDR3 sequences, 10% to 15% of them seen only once. This clonotype was obtained from a female donor with ankylosing spondylitis or in good health (not recorded which). The chain is built from TRBV27 and TRBJ2-3; TRBD1 or TRBD2 may be the D gene (5 bases each). The sequencing sample was made of blood, either unsorted or a sorted T cell fraction (not recorded which). The CDR3 sequence: CASSAPGRSGDTQYF. The DNA for the CDR3 is TGTGCCAGCAGTGCCCCGGGACGTTCAGGGGATACGCAGTATTTT.